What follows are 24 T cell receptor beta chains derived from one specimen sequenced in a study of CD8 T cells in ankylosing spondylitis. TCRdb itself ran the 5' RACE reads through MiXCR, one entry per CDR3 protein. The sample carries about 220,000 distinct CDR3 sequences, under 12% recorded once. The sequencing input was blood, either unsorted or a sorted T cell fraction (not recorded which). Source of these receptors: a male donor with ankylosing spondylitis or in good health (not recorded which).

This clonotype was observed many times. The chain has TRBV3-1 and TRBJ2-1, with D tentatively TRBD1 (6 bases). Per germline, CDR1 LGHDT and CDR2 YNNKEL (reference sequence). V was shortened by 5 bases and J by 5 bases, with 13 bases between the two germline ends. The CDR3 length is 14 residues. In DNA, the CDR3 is TGTGCCAGCAGCTATGGACAGAATAACAATGAGCAGTTCTTC. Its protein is CASSYGQNNNEQFF.

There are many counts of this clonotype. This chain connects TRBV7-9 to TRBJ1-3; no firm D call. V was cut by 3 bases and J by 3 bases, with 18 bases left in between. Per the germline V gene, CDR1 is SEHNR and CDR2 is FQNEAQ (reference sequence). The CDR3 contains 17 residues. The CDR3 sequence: CASSFVPQTYSGNTIYF. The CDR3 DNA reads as TGTGCCAGCAGCTTCGTCCCCCAGACCTACAGTGGAAACACCATATATTTT.

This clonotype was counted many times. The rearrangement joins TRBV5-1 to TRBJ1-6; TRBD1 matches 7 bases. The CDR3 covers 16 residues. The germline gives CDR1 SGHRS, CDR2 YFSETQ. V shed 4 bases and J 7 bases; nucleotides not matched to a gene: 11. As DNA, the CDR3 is TGCGCCAGCAGCCTTACTGACAGGGTAGGAAATTCACCCCTCCACTTT. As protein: CASSLTDRVGNSPLHF.

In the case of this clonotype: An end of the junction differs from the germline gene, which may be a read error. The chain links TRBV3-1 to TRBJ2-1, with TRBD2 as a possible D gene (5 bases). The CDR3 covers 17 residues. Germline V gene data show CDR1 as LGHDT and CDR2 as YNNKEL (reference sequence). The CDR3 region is CASSQDGRVSSCNEQFF. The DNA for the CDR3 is TGTGCCAGCAGCCAAGACGGGCGGGTGAGCTCCTGCAATGAGCAGTTCTTC.

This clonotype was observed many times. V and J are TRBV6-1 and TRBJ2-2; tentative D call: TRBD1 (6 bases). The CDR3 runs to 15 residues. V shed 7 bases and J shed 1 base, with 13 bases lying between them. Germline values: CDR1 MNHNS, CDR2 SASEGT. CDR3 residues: CASTSGVGNTGELFF. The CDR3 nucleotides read TGTGCCAGCACCTCAGGGGTGGGGAACACCGGGGAGCTGTTTTTT.

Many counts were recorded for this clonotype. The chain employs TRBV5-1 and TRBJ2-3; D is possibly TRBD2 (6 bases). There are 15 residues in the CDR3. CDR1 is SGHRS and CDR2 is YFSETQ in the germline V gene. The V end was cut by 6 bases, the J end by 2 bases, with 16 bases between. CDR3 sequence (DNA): TGCGCCAGCACCGACCTCGGGACTTACACAGATACGCAGTATTTT. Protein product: CASTDLGTYTDTQYF.

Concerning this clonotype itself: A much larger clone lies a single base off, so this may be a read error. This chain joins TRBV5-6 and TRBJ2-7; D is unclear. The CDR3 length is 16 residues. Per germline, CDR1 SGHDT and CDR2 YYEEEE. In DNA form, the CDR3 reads TGTGCCAGCGGCTTGGCCCCTTTATCCCGTGCCTACGAGCAGTACTTC. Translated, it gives CASGLAPLSRAYEQYF.

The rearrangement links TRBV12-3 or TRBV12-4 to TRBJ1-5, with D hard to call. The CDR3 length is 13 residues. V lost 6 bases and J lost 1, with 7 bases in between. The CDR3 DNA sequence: TGTGCCAGCAGAAAGGACAGCAATCAGCCCCAGCATTTT. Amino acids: CASRKDSNQPQHF.

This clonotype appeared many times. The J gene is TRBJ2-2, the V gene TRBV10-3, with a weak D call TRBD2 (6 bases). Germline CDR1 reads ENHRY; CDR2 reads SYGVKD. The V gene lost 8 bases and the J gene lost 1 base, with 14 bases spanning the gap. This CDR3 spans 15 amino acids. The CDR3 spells CAIADSGVNTGELFF. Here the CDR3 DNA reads TGTGCCATCGCCGATAGCGGCGTGAACACCGGGGAGCTGTTTTTT.

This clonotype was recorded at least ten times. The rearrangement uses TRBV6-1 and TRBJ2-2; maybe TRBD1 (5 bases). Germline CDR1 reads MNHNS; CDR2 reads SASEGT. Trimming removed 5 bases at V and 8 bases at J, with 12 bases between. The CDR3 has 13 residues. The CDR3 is CASSTGVGGELFF. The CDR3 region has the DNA TGTGCCAGCAGTACAGGTGTGGGAGGGGAGCTGTTTTTT.

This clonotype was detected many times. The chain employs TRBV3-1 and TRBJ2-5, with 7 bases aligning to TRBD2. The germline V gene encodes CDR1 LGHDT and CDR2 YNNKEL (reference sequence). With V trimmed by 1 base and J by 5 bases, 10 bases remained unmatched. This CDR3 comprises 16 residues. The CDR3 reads CASSQGTSNVGETQYF. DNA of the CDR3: TGTGCCAGCAGCCAAGGGACTAGTAATGTGGGGGAGACCCAGTACTTC.

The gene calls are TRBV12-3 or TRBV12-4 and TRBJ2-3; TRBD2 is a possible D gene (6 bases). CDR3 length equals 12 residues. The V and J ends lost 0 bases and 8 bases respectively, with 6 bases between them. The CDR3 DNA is TGTGCCAGCAGTTTAGCGGGAGGTACGCAGTATTTT. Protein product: CASSLAGGTQYF.

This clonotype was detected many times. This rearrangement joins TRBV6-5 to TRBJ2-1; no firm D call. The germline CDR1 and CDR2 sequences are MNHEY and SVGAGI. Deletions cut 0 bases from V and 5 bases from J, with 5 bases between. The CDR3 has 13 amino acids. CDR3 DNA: TGTGCCAGCAGTTACTCGAAAAACAATGAGCAGTTCTTC. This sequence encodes CASSYSKNNEQFF.

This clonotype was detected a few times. The CDR3 protein is CASSLVRTEQFF. The CDR3 region has the DNA TGTGCCAGCAGCTTAGTCCGGACAGAGCAGTTCTTC. The chain uses TRBV11-2 and TRBJ2-1; TRBD1 might be the D (5 bases). V was shortened by 1 base and J by 10 bases, with 8 bases between the two germline ends. The CDR3 runs to 12 residues. Per germline, CDR1 SGHAT and CDR2 FQNNGV.

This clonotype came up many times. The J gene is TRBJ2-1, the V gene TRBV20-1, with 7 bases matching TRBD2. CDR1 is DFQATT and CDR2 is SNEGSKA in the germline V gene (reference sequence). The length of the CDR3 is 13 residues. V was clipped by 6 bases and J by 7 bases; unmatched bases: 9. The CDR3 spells CSAPTAGWNEQFF. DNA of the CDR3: TGCAGTGCCCCGACAGCGGGGTGGAATGAGCAGTTCTTC.

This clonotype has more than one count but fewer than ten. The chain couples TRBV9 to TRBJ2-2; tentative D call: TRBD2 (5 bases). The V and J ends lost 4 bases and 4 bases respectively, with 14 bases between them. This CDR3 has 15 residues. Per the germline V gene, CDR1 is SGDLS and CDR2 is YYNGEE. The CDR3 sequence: CASSPPAVVTGELFF. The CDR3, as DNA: TGTGCCAGCAGCCCCCCAGCGGTGGTCACCGGGGAGCTGTTTTTT.

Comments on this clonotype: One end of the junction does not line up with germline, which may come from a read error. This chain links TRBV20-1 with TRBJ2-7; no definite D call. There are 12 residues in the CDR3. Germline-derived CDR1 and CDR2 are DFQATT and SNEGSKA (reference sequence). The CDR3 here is CSARKEDEREVF. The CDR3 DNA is TGCAGTGCTAGAAAAGAGGATGAGCGTGAGGTCTTC.

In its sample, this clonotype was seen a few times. The CDR3, as DNA: TGTGCCAGCAACGAAGATTGGGATGAGCAGTTCTTC. This sequence encodes CASNEDWDEQFF. The chain is built from TRBV2 and TRBJ2-1; D gene uncertain. The V end was cut by 7 bases, the J end by 8 bases, with 12 bases between. The CDR3 length is 12 residues. Germline loops: CDR1 SNHLY, CDR2 FYNNEI. Combining the CDR3 with reference TRBV2 and TRBJ2-1 gives the whole variable domain EPEVTQTPSHQVTQMGQEVILRCVPISNHLYFYWYRQILGQKVEFLVSFYNNEISEKSEIFDDQFSVERPDGSNFTLKIRSTKLEDSAMYFCASNEDWDEQFFGPGTRLTVL.

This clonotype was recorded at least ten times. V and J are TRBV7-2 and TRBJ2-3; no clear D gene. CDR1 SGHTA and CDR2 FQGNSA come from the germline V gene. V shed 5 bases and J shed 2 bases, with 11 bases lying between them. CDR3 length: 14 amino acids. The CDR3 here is CASSLARPTDTQYF. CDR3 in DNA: TGTGCCAGCAGCCTCGCCAGACCCACAGATACGCAGTATTTT.

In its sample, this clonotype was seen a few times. CDR3 sequence: CASSTRLAGRETQYF. The CDR3 region has the DNA TGTGCCAGCAGCACACGACTAGCGGGGCGGGAGACCCAGTACTTC. The rearrangement joins TRBV9 to TRBJ2-5; 11 bases match TRBD2. J lost 5 bases, V lost 4 bases, and 7 bases had no gene match. CDR1 SGDLS and CDR2 YYNGEE come from the germline V gene. The length of the CDR3 is 15 residues.

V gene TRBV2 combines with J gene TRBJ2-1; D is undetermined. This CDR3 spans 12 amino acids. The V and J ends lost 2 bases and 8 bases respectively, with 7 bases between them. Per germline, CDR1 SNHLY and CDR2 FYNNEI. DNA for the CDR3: TGTGCCAGCAGTGAATTTTTGGATGAGCAGTTCTTC. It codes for CASSEFLDEQFF.

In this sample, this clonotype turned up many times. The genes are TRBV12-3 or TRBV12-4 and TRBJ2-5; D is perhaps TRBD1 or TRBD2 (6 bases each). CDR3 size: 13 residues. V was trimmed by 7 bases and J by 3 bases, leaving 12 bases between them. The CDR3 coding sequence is TGTGCCAGCATGGAGAGGGGGGAAGAGACCCAGTACTTC. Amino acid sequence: CASMERGEETQYF.

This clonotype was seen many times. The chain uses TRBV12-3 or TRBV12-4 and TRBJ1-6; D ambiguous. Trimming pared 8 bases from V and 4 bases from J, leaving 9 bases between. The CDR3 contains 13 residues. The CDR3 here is CASGMGYNSPLHF. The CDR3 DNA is TGTGCCAGCGGGATGGGGTATAATTCACCCCTCCACTTT.

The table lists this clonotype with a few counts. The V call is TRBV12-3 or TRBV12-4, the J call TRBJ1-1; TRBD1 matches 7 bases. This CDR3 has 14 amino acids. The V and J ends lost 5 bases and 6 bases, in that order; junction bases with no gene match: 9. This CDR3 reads CASSVVQGRAEAFF. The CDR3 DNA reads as TGTGCCAGCAGTGTCGTACAGGGGAGGGCTGAAGCTTTCTTT.